This T cell receptor beta chain was profiled in a study of T cells after yellow fever vaccination. As for the study in general: Fractions of limited cellularity were prepared by means of SMART-Seq v4 Ultra Low Input. Broader study findings: The secondary T-cell response peaked on day 5, not day 15, but was weaker.

TCRdb itself ran the 5' RACE reads through MiXCR, one entry per CDR3 protein. Here the sample spans some 500,000 distinct CDR3 sequences, roughly 13% being singletons. A note on this clonotype: Its antigen is still unknown.

This TCR came from a man aged 25 to 45 who received the YFV17D yellow fever vaccine. The material was PBMCs, obtained on the day of the yellow fever booster vaccination.

The DNA of the CDR3 is TGTGCCAGCAGGGACATGTACACCGGGGAGCTGTTTTTT. Translation: CASRDMYTGELFF. The gene calls are TRBV7-9 and TRBJ2-2; TRBD1 might be the D (5 bases). Trimming took 6 bases from V and 3 from J, leaving 8 bases between them. The CDR3 is made up of 13 amino acids. CDR1 is SEHNR and CDR2 is FQNEAQ in the germline V gene (reference sequence).